This T cell receptor (beta chain) was observed in a study of cytomegalovirus exposure and HLA in healthy donors. Study summary: Unique TCR beta sequences numbering approximately 100 million came from 150 million to 200 million T cells in an earlier analysis.

Germline V gene data show CDR1 as MNHNY and CDR2 as SVGAGI (reference sequence). Losses at the gene ends were 7 bases for V and 7 bases for J; bases not matched to a gene: 4. The CDR3 runs to 13 residues. General observations from the study: For most subjects, TCR beta sequences were reported to predict HLA-A and HLA-B alleles with accuracy.

Researchers ran the PCR with 60 Vbeta and 13 Jbeta primers. TCRdb's table, derived via immunoSEQ multiplex PCR, lists solely in-frame clones and lacks some. The sample holds about 120,000 clones, less than 85% seen once. To note about this clone: Its specificity is unknown.

The chain has TRBV6-6 and TRBJ1-4; TRBD1 aligns across 9 bases. The material sequenced was PBMCs. The TCR comes from a man between 18 and 29 years old in good health and CMV-seropositive. Written as DNA, the CDR3 is TGTGCCAGCACCCGGGACAGGGTTGAAAAACTGTTTTTT. It encodes CASTRDRVEKLFF.